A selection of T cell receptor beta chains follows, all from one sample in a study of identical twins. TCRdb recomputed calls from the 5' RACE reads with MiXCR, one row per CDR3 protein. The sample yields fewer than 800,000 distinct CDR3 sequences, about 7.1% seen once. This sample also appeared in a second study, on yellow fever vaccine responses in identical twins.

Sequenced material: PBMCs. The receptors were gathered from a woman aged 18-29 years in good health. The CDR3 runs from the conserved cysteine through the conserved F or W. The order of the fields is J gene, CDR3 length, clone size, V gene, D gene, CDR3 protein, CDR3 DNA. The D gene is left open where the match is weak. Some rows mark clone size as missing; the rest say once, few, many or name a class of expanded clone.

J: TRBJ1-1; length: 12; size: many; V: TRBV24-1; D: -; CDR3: CATSDVNTEAFF; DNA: TGTGCCACCAGTGATGTGAACACTGAAGCTTTCTTT
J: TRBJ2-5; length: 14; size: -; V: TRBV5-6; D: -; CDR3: CASSSLTSQETQYF; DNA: TGTGCCAGCAGCTCCCTTACCTCCCAAGAGACCCAGTACTTC
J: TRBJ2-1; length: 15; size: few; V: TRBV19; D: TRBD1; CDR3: CASSAQGHLYNEQFF; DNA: TGTGCCAGTAGTGCACAGGGGCACCTCTACAATGAGCAGTTCTTC
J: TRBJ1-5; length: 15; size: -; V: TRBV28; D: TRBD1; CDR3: CASSKPQGVGQPQHF; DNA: TGTGCCAGCAGTAAACCCCAGGGGGTCGGGCAGCCCCAGCATTTT
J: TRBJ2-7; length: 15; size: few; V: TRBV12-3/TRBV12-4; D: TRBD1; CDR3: CASRAGTGGSYEQYF; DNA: TGTGCCAGCAGAGCCGGGACAGGGGGCTCCTACGAGCAGTACTTC
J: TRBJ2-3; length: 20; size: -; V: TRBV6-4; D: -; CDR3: CASSRQARWGAVRGADTQYF; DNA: TGTGCCAGCAGTCGACAGGCACGGTGGGGGGCAGTTAGGGGGGCAGATACGCAGTATTTT
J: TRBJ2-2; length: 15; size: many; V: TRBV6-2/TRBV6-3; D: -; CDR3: CASSHDGIHTGELFF; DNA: TGTGCCAGCAGTCATGATGGGATACACACCGGGGAGCTGTTTTTT
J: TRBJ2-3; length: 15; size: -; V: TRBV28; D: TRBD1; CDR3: CASSSLTGVADTQYF; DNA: TGTGCCAGCAGTTCCTTGACAGGGGTCGCAGATACGCAGTATTTT
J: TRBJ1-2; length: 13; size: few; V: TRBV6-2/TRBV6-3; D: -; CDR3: CASSYYRDYGYTF; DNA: TGTGCCAGCAGTTACTACAGGGACTATGGCTACACCTTC
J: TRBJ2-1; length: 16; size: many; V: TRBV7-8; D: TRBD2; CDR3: CASSLSTLAGEGEQFF; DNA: TGTGCCAGCAGCTTATCGACACTAGCGGGAGAGGGTGAGCAGTTCTTC
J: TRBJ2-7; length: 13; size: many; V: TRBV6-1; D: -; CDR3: CASSDAGFSEQYF; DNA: TGTGCCAGCAGTGACGCCGGGTTTTCAGAGCAGTACTTC
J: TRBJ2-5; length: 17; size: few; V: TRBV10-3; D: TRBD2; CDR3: CAISESRTSGMGETQYF; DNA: TGTGCCATCAGTGAGTCGAGGACTAGCGGGATGGGGGAGACCCAGTACTTC
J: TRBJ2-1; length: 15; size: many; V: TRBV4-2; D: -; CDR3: CASSQGGGRYNEQFF; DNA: TGTGCCAGCAGCCAAGGGGGGGGGCGTTACAATGAGCAGTTCTTC
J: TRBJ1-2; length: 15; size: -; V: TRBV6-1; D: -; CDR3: CASKKIDTGTYGYTF; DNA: TGTGCCAGCAAAAAGATCGACACAGGGACCTATGGCTACACCTTC
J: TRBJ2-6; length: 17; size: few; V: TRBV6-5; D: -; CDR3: CASKFRGYFSGANVLTF; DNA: TGTGCCAGCAAGTTTCGGGGTTATTTCTCTGGGGCCAACGTCCTGACTTTC
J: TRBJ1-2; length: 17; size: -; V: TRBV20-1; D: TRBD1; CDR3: CSARDSLGQGRHYGYTF; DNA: TGCAGTGCTAGAGATTCCCTCGGACAGGGAAGACACTATGGCTACACCTTC
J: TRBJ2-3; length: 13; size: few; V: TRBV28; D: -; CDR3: CASRRDPTDTQYF; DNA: TGTGCCAGTCGCCGGGACCCCACAGATACGCAGTATTTT
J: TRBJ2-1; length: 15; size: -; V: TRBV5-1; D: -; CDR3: CASSLVEGGVSEQFF; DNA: TGCGCCAGCAGCTTGGTCGAGGGGGGGGTCAGTGAGCAGTTCTTC
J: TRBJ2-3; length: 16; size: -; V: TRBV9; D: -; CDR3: CASSSSQHTLTDTQYF; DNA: TGTGCCAGCAGTTCGAGCCAGCATACTCTCACAGATACGCAGTATTTT
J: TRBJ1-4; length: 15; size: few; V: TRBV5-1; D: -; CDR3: CASSPSQVHNEKLFF; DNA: TGCGCCAGCAGCCCGTCACAGGTCCATAATGAAAAACTGTTTTTT
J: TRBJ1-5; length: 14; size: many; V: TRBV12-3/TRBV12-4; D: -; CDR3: CASSHRVSNQPQHF; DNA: TGTGCCAGCAGCCACAGGGTAAGCAATCAGCCCCAGCATTTT
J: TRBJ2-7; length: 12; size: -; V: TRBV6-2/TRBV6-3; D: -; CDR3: CASSYSPPQQYF; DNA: TGTGCCAGCAGTTACTCCCCCCCCCAGCAGTACTTC
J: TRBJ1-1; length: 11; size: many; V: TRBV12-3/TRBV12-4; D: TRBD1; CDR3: CASRDRGLAFF; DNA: TGTGCCAGCAGGGACAGGGGGTTAGCTTTCTTT
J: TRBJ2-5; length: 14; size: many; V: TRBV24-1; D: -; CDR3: CATSVPGTQETQYF; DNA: TGTGCCACCAGTGTCCCCGGGACCCAAGAGACCCAGTACTTC
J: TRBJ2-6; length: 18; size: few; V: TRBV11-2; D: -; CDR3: CASSTRDGRLSGANVLTF; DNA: TGTGCCAGCAGCACTCGGGACGGCCGTTTATCTGGGGCCAACGTCCTGACTTTC
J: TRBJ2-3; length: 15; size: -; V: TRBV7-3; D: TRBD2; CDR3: CASSLAGERVDTQYF; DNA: TGTGCCAGCAGCCTAGCGGGAGAGCGTGTAGATACGCAGTATTTT
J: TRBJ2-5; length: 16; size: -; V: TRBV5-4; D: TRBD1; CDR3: CASSQDRDRDEETQYF; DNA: TGTGCCAGCAGCCAAGACAGAGACAGGGATGAAGAGACCCAGTACTTC
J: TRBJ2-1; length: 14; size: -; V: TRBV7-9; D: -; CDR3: CATPDQRKDNEQFF; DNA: TGTGCCACCCCTGACCAGCGAAAAGACAATGAGCAGTTCTTC
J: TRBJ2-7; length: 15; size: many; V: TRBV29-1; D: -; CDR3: CSASGTSIGSYEQYF; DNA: TGCAGCGCCTCCGGGACCTCCATTGGGTCCTACGAGCAGTACTTC